This note documents a single T cell receptor beta chain sequence. The sample originates from a study of blood T cell repertoires in COVID-19. As for the study in general: COVID-19 samples, acute and convalescent, were from the United States, Italy and Spain.

Some clones are missing from TCRdb's copy, which holds only in-frame ones; the method was immunoSEQ multiplex PCR. Counted here are about 74,000 clones, roughly three quarters occurring once; the ten biggest clones make up under 25%. The CDR3 length is 17 residues. Germline V CDR1 and CDR2: SGHTA, FQGNSA. The ends lost 4 bases at V and 5 bases at J; junction bases unmatched: 12. The chain employs TRBV7-2 and TRBJ2-3; the match to TRBD2 covers 10 bases. Sequencing was carried out using peripheral blood. The sequence was collected from a man in his 70s with acute or convalescent COVID-19. CDR3 region: CASSWGALLAGGDTQYF. For the CDR3, the DNA is TGTGCCAGCAGCTGGGGGGCGTTGTTAGCGGGAGGAGATACGCAGTATTTT.